The rows below give T cell receptor beta chains drawn from one sample of a study of blood T cell repertoires in COVID-19. Sequenced by immunoSEQ multiplex PCR; TCRdb stores in-frame clones only, minus some. This sample has about 210,000 clones, with 87% found just once. Sequenced input: PBMCs or T cells enriched from blood (not recorded which). The receptors here all came from a man under 40 in a cohort exposed to, infected with or recovered from COVID-19 (not recorded which). The CDR3 runs from the conserved cysteine through the conserved F or W. The D gene is left open where the match is weak. Clone size, where shown, is once, few, many, or a class for clones that have expanded.

j_gene,d_gene,v_gene,abundance,CDR3nt,CDR3aa
TRBJ2-7,TRBD2,TRBV18,once,TGTGCCAGCTCACCACGACTAGCGGGAGTCGAGCAGTACTTC,CASSPRLAGVEQYF
TRBJ2-7,TRBD2,TRBV5-3,NA,TGTGCCAGAAGCTTGGCACTAGCGGGGGCCTACGAGCAGTACTTC,CARSLALAGAYEQYF
TRBJ1-5,NA,TRBV28,NA,TGTGCCAGCAGGCCCATGGGAGAGTTACAGCCCCAGCATTTT,CASRPMGELQPQHF
TRBJ1-1,TRBD1,TRBV19,NA,TGTGCCAGTAACCGTAACGGACAGGGGGCGCTGGGAGCTTTCTTT,CASNRNGQGALGAFF
TRBJ1-1,TRBD1,TRBV10-1,NA,TGCGCCAGGGACAGGGGAGGAGGGGACACTGAAGCTTTCTTT,CARDRGGGDTEAFF
TRBJ2-2,NA,TRBV15,NA,TGTGCCACCAGCAGAGATGGGGTTTCCGGGAGTTTATTTGTTACCGGGGAGCTGTTTTTT,CATSRDGVSGSLFVTGELFF
TRBJ2-4,NA,TRBV15,NA,TGTGCCACCAGCATGGAGACTCCGGGGGTCAGCATTCAGTACTTC,CATSMETPGVSIQYF
TRBJ2-3,NA,TRBV5-5,NA,TGTGCCAGCAGCTTCTATTTTTTCTCTCCACGATCAACTAGCACAGATACGCAGTATTTT,CASSFYFFSPRSTSTDTQYF
TRBJ2-7,NA,TRBV28,NA,TGTGCCAGCAGCGGAACAGGGTTATCCTACGAGCAGTACTTC,CASSGTGLSYEQYF
TRBJ2-5,TRBD1,TRBV28,NA,TGTGCCAGCGGGTTAGTTTGGTCTCCGGACAGGGGGCAGAGGGAGACCCAGTACTTC,CASGLVWSPDRGQRETQYF
TRBJ1-4,NA,TRBV19,NA,TGTGCCGGTAAAAGGTGGGGGGTCGGCGAAAAACTGTTTTTT,CAGKRWGVGEKLFF
TRBJ1-5,NA,TRBV6-2/TRBV6-3,NA,TGTGCCAGCAGTCCGAAGGGAGGCAATCAGCCCCAGCATTTT,CASSPKGGNQPQHF
TRBJ2-1,TRBD2,TRBV28,NA,TGTGCCAGCAGTTTGGCTCTAGCGGGAGTTAATGAGCAGTTCTTC,CASSLALAGVNEQFF
TRBJ1-3,NA,TRBV10-3,NA,TGTGCCATCAGCAGTGGAGGGATATCTGGAAACACCATATATTTT,CAISSGGISGNTIYF
TRBJ2-1,TRBD1,TRBV4-1,few,TGCGCCAGCAGCCAAGATTTGGGACAGGGCTACAATGAGCAGTTCTTC,CASSQDLGQGYNEQFF
TRBJ2-2,NA,TRBV21-1,NA,TGTGCCAGCAGCGGCCGGACTAGCGGCCCTGGGAATTCCGGGGAGCTGTTTTTT,CASSGRTSGPGNSGELFF